This T cell receptor (beta chain) was recorded in a study of T cell responses to AZD1222 COVID-19 vaccine (TCRdb year 2021). Study-wide context: Because spike-specific TCR depth and breadth did not differ between the two schedules, AZD1222 recipients who got a second dose at roughly 4 weeks were pooled with those who got a second dose at roughly 12 weeks. A total of about 230 trial participants underwent TCR sequencing, of whom about 210 received two doses of AZD1222 and some 26 received two doses of the MenACWY control vaccine. Enrollment into the trials was organized by age into subgroups of 18-55, 56-69 and 70-plus years, and those subgroups contained roughly 150, 30 and 60 TCR-sequenced participants, respectively. The paper as a whole reports these results and caveats: Only a handful of AZD1222 recipients were SARS-CoV-2 seropositive at baseline, limiting conclusions about previously exposed vaccinees. No day 14 peak-response samples were available, so repertoires were characterized only after the peak T cell response. Reportedly, almost half of the unique spike-specific TCRs recognized epitopes lying outside the regions that are mutated in the B.1.351 and B.1.1.7 variants. After two AZD1222 doses, spike-specific TCR breadth and depth were significantly higher than at day 0 and than in MenACWY recipients. CD4 TCRs associated with the vaccine covered the entire spike protein, and the dominant responses were in regions 160-218 and 743-854. The 56-69-year group was small, and its depth increase did not reach significance, likely because of low power. Participants were mostly white British, with more females than males. The authors suggested clonal diversity may have been underestimated.

The CDR3 regions of human TCRbeta chains were subjected to immunosequencing. Processing in the source paper ran as follows. TCRs in the repertoires were compared against a reference library of SARS-CoV-2-specific TCRs that had been generated with the MIRA antigen-specificity platform. Breadth meant the fraction of unique TCRs that were SARS-CoV-2-associated, whereas depth meant the fraction of total T cells that were SARS-CoV-2-associated. Using the MIRA data, every spike-specific TCR was mapped to the spike region that the TCR reacted to and assigned to either a CD4 or a CD8 class. Log10-transformed breadth and depth values were compared by one-way ANOVA with Sidak's multiple comparisons tests. TCRdb's version of the immuneACCESS table is confined to in-frame rearrangements and falls short of the full clone set. An unresolved V gene accounts for under half of the shortfall where checked; the remainder is of unknown origin. Clonal size and the V and J genes are those of that table, whereas D and trimming came from the DNA. This sample is represented by some 140,000 clones; 90% of them were singletons. Approximately 17% of the sample goes to the ten largest clones.

Sample time point, as interpreted from the label and publication: baseline before first vaccination. Vaccinee samples came from UK trials COV001 and COV002, including a single-blind randomized controlled phase 2/3 trial of AZD1222 (ChAdOx1 nCoV-19) in healthy adults. Trial participant PBMC samples were collected at day 0 and day 28 after the second dose for TCRbeta chain sequencing. Relative to germline, V is 0 bases shorter and J is 9 bases shorter, with 23 bases between their ends. The germline V gene sets CDR1 to SNHLY and CDR2 to FYNNEI. Taken from cysteine to phenylalanine, the CDR3 has 17 residues. Only the CDR3 DNA stays, 51 bases, in frame from base 1. Regarding this clone: Its target antigen remains unknown. Base qualities are not provided; no much larger clone lies one nucleotide away.

This chain is built from TRBV2 and TRBJ2-5; there is no confident call for the D gene. Specimen: peripheral blood, collected on day 0 of AZD1222 vaccination. The clonotype was recovered from an adult in good health. CDR3 region: CASSEARKTGAQESQYF. The sequenced DNA is TGTGCCAGCAGTGAAGCGAGGAAAACCGGCGCCCAAGAATCCCAGTACTTC.